This passage covers 16 T cell receptor beta chains from one sample sequenced in a study of CD8 T cells in Susac syndrome (dated by TCRdb to about 2019). Libraries came from the immunoSEQ multiplex PCR assay. RNA was extracted with the RNeasy kit and 0.5 to 1 ug was reverse transcribed using random hexamers. TCRdb reran the public reads through fastp at Q25 and MiXCR, keeping productive beta chains. One record per CDR3 amino acid sequence lists the most common genes and DNA. For this sample there are over 150,000 distinct CDR3 sequences; approximately 95% appear just once. Approximately 0.094% of the sample is in the top ten clones. Source material: CD4+ T cells from PBMCs. The receptors shown here come from a human donor with multiple sclerosis.

The CDR3 DNA reads TGTGCCAGTTCGCTATTAACTGGAAACACCATATATTTT. Its translation: CASSLLTGNTIYF. V gene TRBV12-3 or TRBV12-4 combines with J gene TRBJ1-3; D gene ambiguous. V lost 9 bases, J lost 2 bases, and 11 bases lay in between. The CDR3 is 13 residues long.

This sequence joins TRBV30 and TRBJ2-5; no reliable D call. Trimming cost V 2 bases and J 4 bases, with 5 bases left between them. CDR3 length equals 11 residues. From germline, CDR1 is GTSNPN and CDR2 SVGIG (reference sequence). This CDR3 reads CAWSRAETQYF. DNA for the CDR3: TGTGCCTGGAGTCGGGCAGAGACCCAGTACTTC.

The CDR3 DNA follows: TGTGCCAGCAGCGTAGACGCAGGGAGACACTATGGCTACACCTTC. Amino acids: CASSVDAGRHYGYTF. This chain uses TRBV9 with TRBJ1-2; possible D gene TRBD1, 5 bases. The CDR3 consists of 15 residues. CDR1 SGDLS and CDR2 YYNGEE come from the germline V gene. Trimming took off 0 bases at V and 3 bases at J, with 12 bases between the two ends.

This clonotype was detected only a few times. Relative to the germline gene, one junction end is altered; a read error may explain this. This sequence joins TRBV29-1 and TRBJ2-4, with 9 bases lining up with TRBD1. There are 16 residues in the CDR3. Per germline, CDR1 SQVTM and CDR2 ANQGSEA. CDR3 protein: CSVEDRGWLAKNIQYF. The CDR3 bases are TGCAGCGTAGAAGACAGGGGGTGGCTGGCCAAAAACATTCAGTACTTC.

The chain has TRBV5-1 and TRBJ2-7, with D tentatively TRBD1 (6 bases). Germline assignment: CDR1 SGHRS and CDR2 YFSETQ. The CDR3 runs to 13 residues. The germline V and J ends were trimmed by 4 bases and 8 bases, with 16 bases remaining between them. In nucleotides, the CDR3 is TGCGCCAGCAGCCTTGGAACAGGGAACAAGCAGTACTTC. This codes for CASSLGTGNKQYF.

The chain links TRBV28 to TRBJ1-4, with a tentative D call TRBD1 (5 bases). The CDR3 length is 16 residues. The germline V gene has CDR1 MDHEN and CDR2 SYDVKM. The V end lost 4 bases, the J end lost 7 bases, and 19 bases lay between the germline ends. In nucleotides, the CDR3 is TGTGCCAGCAGTTACGGGGGTAACCTTCGGGGTGAAAAACTGTTTTTT. This codes for CASSYGGNLRGEKLFF.

The J gene is TRBJ2-2, the V gene TRBV3-1; D remains unclear. V was pared by 0 bases and J by 5 bases, with 4 bases between. Germline CDR1 is LGHDT and CDR2 is YNNKEL (reference sequence). The CDR3 covers 13 residues. CDR3 nucleotides: TGTGCCAGCAGCCAAGACAGGACCGGGGAGCTGTTTTTT. This sequence encodes CASSQDRTGELFF.

The gene calls are TRBV25-1 and TRBJ2-7; D is uncertain. The germline V gene has CDR1 MGHDK and CDR2 SYGVNS. Trimming pared 1 base from V and 4 bases from J, leaving 14 bases between. The CDR3 is 15 amino acids. This chain's CDR3 is CASSEWWAGDYEQYF. Here the CDR3 DNA reads TGTGCCAGCAGTGAATGGTGGGCTGGGGATTACGAGCAGTACTTC.

V is TRBV5-1 and J is TRBJ1-3; TRBD1 matches at 8 bases. The V gene end was trimmed by 4 bases and the J gene end by 3 bases; junction bases not matched to a gene: 3. The CDR3 contains 14 residues. Germline V lookup: CDR1 SGHRS, CDR2 YFSETQ. In DNA, the CDR3 is TGCGCCAGCAGCCCAGGGGGCAATGGAAACACCATATATTTT. Translation gives CASSPGGNGNTIYF.

CDR3 region: CASSQSGDSYEQYF. In DNA form, the CDR3 reads TGTGCCAGCAGCCAGAGCGGGGACTCCTACGAGCAGTACTTC. The rearrangement uses TRBV4-2 and TRBJ2-7; 7 bases line up with TRBD2. CDR1 and CDR2 from the germline V gene are LGHNA and YNFKEQ. Germline trimming cut 3 bases from V and 0 bases from J; bases unmatched to any gene: 2. The CDR3 length is 14 residues.

The chain employs TRBV5-1 and TRBJ2-2; D perhaps matches TRBD1 (6 bases). From germline, CDR1 is SGHRS and CDR2 YFSETQ. Deletions cut 4 bases from V and 5 bases from J, with 18 bases between. This CDR3 spans 16 amino acids. This CDR3 reads CASSVTTGPGTGELFF. CDR3 sequence (DNA): TGCGCCAGCAGCGTGACGACAGGTCCGGGGACCGGGGAGCTGTTTTTT.

V gene TRBV6-5 combines with J gene TRBJ2-6; a weak D match, TRBD1 (5 bases). Trimming left V 5 bases short and J 3 bases short, with 11 bases between. Looked up from germline, CDR1 is MNHEY and CDR2 is SVGAGI. The CDR3 is 15 amino acids. CDR3 bases: TGTGCCAGCAGTCAGGGAATCCTTGGGGCCAACGTCCTGACTTTC. Encoded protein: CASSQGILGANVLTF.

The rearrangement uses TRBV30 and TRBJ2-1, with D uncertain. Germline loops: CDR1 GTSNPN, CDR2 SVGIG (reference sequence). Trimming shortened V by 4 bases and J by 1 base, and 20 bases separated the two germline ends. CDR3 size: 17 residues. The CDR3 here is CAWIKKPGVQSYNEQFF. CDR3 in DNA: TGTGCCTGGATTAAGAAACCTGGCGTTCAGTCCTACAATGAGCAGTTCTTC.

The V and J genes are TRBV2 and TRBJ2-5; a weak D match, TRBD2 (5 bases). The CDR3 loop spans 14 amino acids. V lost 8 bases, J lost 0 bases, and 13 bases lay in between. Germline V gene lookup returns CDR1 SNHLY and CDR2 FYNNEI. In DNA, the CDR3 is TGTGCCAGCGGGTTGAGGGCCAACCAAGAGACCCAGTACTTC. Translating gives CASGLRANQETQYF. The full variable domain, completed using reference TRBV2 and TRBJ2-5, is EPEVTQTPSHQVTQMGQEVILRCVPISNHLYFYWYRQILGQKVEFLVSFYNNEISEKSEIFDDQFSVERPDGSNFTLKIRSTKLEDSAMYFCASGLRANQETQYFGPGTRLLVL.

The CDR3 reads CASSRDLSTDTQYF. In DNA, the CDR3 is TGTGCCAGCAGCCGGGACTTGTCAACAGATACGCAGTATTTT. The chain recombines TRBV3-1 with TRBJ2-3; D may be TRBD2 (6 bases). The CDR3 extends over 14 amino acids. Trimming shortened V by 4 bases and J by 3 bases, and 11 bases separated the two germline ends. Germline V gene lookup returns CDR1 LGHDT and CDR2 YNNKEL (reference sequence).

The rearrangement joins TRBV5-1 to TRBJ1-4; TRBD1 matches at 7 bases. The V segment lost 3 bases and the J segment 4 bases; nucleotides outside the gene matches: 3. Per the germline V gene, CDR1 is SGHRS and CDR2 is YFSETQ. This CDR3 region has 14 residues. Here the CDR3 reads CASSSRDSNEKLFF. The CDR3 coding sequence is TGCGCCAGCAGCTCCCGGGACAGTAATGAAAAACTGTTTTTT. The complete variable domain, with remaining parts taken from reference TRBV5-1 and TRBJ1-4, reads KAGVTQTPRYLIKTRGQQVTLSCSPISGHRSVSWYQQTPGQGLQFLFEYFSETQRNKGNFPGRFSGRQFSNSRSEMNVSTLELGDSALYLCASSSRDSNEKLFFGSGTQLSVL.